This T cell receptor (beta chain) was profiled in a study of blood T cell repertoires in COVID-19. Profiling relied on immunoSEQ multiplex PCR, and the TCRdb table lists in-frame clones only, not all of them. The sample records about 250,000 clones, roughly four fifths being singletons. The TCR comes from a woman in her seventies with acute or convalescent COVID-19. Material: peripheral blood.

CDR3 residues: CASSPAGQGTDTQYF. The CDR3, as DNA: TGTGCCAGCAGCCCCGCGGGACAGGGCACAGATACGCAGTATTTT. The chain uses TRBV5-4 and TRBJ2-3; 8 bases are shared with TRBD1. Germline loops: CDR1 SGHNT, CDR2 YYREEE (reference sequence). The CDR3 runs 15 residues. Unmatched junction bases numbered 5, after V lost 4 bases and J lost 1 base.